This T cell receptor beta chain comes out of a study of beta chain features in type 1 diabetes. Whole-study context: About 110 million sorted cells were examined across all samples.

The J segment lost 1 base and the V segment lost 3 bases, leaving 4 bases of the junction unmatched. Per germline, CDR1 SGHNT and CDR2 YENEEA. The CDR3 is 15 residues long. Sequencing targeted expressed TCRB transcripts, as all isolated RNA had been reverse transcribed. Assay used: immunoSEQ multiplex PCR; TCRdb lists only in-frame clones, some missing. The sample includes 250,000 to 400,000 clones, 14% of them seen just once. This clone came up a few times. The antigen remains unidentified. Findings of the study overall: A possible short-template PCR bias applies equally to patients and controls.

This receptor was obtained from a man aged 25-45 years in good health. J is TRBJ1-1 and V is TRBV11-3; 8 bases map to TRBD1. Material for sequencing was central memory CD4+ T cells from blood. The CDR3 coding sequence is TGTGCCAGCAGCTTTGGACAGGGCGGGAACACTGAAGCTTTCTTT. Its translation: CASSFGQGGNTEAFF.